This entry concerns a single TCR beta chain. Its antigen remains unidentified. One base away there is no much larger clone; base qualities are not given. Library preparation used the immunoSEQ multiplex PCR assay. DNA was isolated using Qiagen DNeasy or QIAamp micro DNA kits, and TCRB was sequenced using the Adaptive Biotechnology human TCRB sequencing kit. TCRB libraries were sequenced on an Illumina MiSeq. Regarding the original processing steps: TCRB sequence data were analyzed using the kit provider's software, and tumor enrichment of clonotype templates was assessed with Fisher's exact test. TCRdb took this table from immuneACCESS and kept in-frame rearrangements with V and J called. Such tables lack part of the clones; where checked against another copy, unresolved V genes explain under half of the gap, and the rest is unexplained. The DNA gave D and trimming, while V, J and clone size come from that table. This sample lists roughly 4,800 clones; 74% were detected once. The ten largest clonotypes hold 15% to 20% of the sample.

The data were taken from a study of CD4 T cells in lung cancer (dated by TCRdb to between 2018 and 2021). Some background on the complete study: In the study, blood T cells from NSCLC patients were screened for responses to candidate mutation-encoded neoepitopes, and neoantigen-specific CD4+ T-cell clones and TCRs were isolated. The patients who underwent resection had lung adenocarcinoma or squamous cell carcinoma, were aged 60 to 69 when blood was donated, and were mostly former smokers. Tumor and non-adjacent lung tissue were obtained from a handful of patients undergoing curative-intent resections for stage I-III non-small cell lung cancer. The frequency of neoantigen-specific clonotypes in tumor resections, non-adjacent lung and cultured T-cell products was tracked by TCRB deep sequencing. Before blood donation, treatments including platinum chemotherapy had been received by the patients, and nivolumab or pembrolizumab had been received by some of the patients. General findings and caveats noted by the study authors: Some responses derived from blood might reflect in vitro priming of naive T cells or cross-reactivity instead of memory responses to the cancer.

Between the V and J ends, shortened by 5 bases and 2 bases respectively, the junction contains 16 bases. Inclusive of the bounding cysteine and phenylalanine, the CDR3 is 16 residues long. Just CDR3 DNA is preserved here, 48 bases in frame from base 1. CDR1 and CDR2 (SEHNR, FQNEAQ) derive from the germline V gene (reference sequence). The specimen was lung tumor tissue. The sequence links TRBV7-9 to TRBJ1-3; TRBD1 is a possible D gene, resting on 5 matching bases. This TCR was recovered from a man in his 60s with non-small cell lung cancer. Here the CDR3 is given as CASSQEGFRPGNTIYF. The nucleotides are TGTGCCAGCAGCCAGGAGGGGTTTAGGCCTGGAAACACCATATATTTT.